The T cell receptor beta chain described here comes from a study of beta chain features in type 1 diabetes. Overall study: Age and gender were similar between patients and healthy donors, as were cell yields.

Germline V lookup: CDR1 KGHSH, CDR2 LQKENI. This CDR3 is 16 amino acids long. The trim removed 4 bases at V and 6 bases at J, leaving 7 bases unmatched. This clone was seen a handful of times. Its target is unknown. Study-wide findings and caveats: The naive, central memory and Treg TCRB repertoires of patients appeared to be more similar to one another than those of healthy donors. Here, the possible influence of HLA type (on TCRB rearrangement) remained unresolved. PCR could preferentially amplify shorter templates, alike in patients and controls.

The study reverse transcribed the entire isolated RNA, so it sequenced expressed TCRB transcripts. The data were produced by immunoSEQ multiplex PCR, yet TCRdb's version contains in-frame clones alone and is incomplete. The table has fewer than 250,000 clones, over 7.5% seen once. The J gene is TRBJ2-1, the V gene TRBV18; 12 nucleotides agree with TRBD2. The TCR comes from a woman aged 18-35 years in good health. Sequenced input: naive CD4+ T cells from blood. The CDR3 nucleotides are TGTGCCAGCTCACACGGGACTAGCGGGCAACTCAATGAGCAGTTCTTC. Residues: CASSHGTSGQLNEQFF.